This T cell receptor beta chain was profiled in a study of vaccination and CD4 T cells after COVID-19 (dated by TCRdb to between 2021 and 2024). Some background on the complete study: Convalescent patients had a positive SARS-CoV-2 result on nasal swab PCR, and of these patients, nine had mild disease and one had severe disease. Culture stimuli were overlapping spike peptide pools from SARS-CoV-2 and from the common cold coronaviruses HCoV-NL63, HCoV-OC43 and HCoV-229E. A few convalescent patients were sampled both early after vaccination (day 14) and late after vaccination (days 161 to 241). Post-vaccine blood samples were obtained a median of around 67 days after the second vaccine dose, with a range of about 12 to 241 days. Each participant got two doses of either the Pfizer-BioNTech BNT162b2 vaccine (n=8) or the Moderna mRNA-1273 vaccine (n=2). The spike-specific CD4+ TCR repertoire was compared before and after mRNA vaccination in fewer than eleven COVID-19 convalescent patients and several infection-naive healthy vaccine recipients. Six males and four females were included in the convalescent cohort, with two Hispanic individuals, seven Caucasians, two Asians and one multiracial person represented. Control cultures received a CEFX viral epitope pool as the positive control, an HIV-1 Nef peptide pool as the negative control, or no peptide. Post-COVID blood samples from convalescent patients were collected a median of around 100 days after diagnosis, with a range of 35 to 161 days.

Overall results and qualifications from the work: Among convalescent patients, a median about 87% of the SARS-CoV-2-reactive clones seen after vaccination appeared only after vaccination, which suggests priming specific to the vaccine. Nearly all vaccine-specific clones in convalescent patients (304 of 307) were mono-reactive for SARS-CoV-2 spike rather than cross-reactive with common cold coronaviruses. The number of convalescent patients in the study was relatively small, and the study did not examine early timepoints following natural infection. Although the median number of SARS-CoV-2-reactive clonotypes went up from around 20 after infection to approximately 40 after vaccination, the increase was not significant.

A word on this clonotype: Its antigen remains unidentified. Base quality data are lacking; no much larger clone is found one base away.

Library construction relied on PCR. DNA from cultured CD4+ T cells underwent TCR sequencing with the Oncomine TCR Beta short-read assay at the Johns Hopkins FTIC core. Genomic DNA was extracted from the cultured CD4+ T cells with the QIAamp micro DNA kit. Oncomine TCR Beta libraries made from cultured CD4+ T cells were pooled using unique dual indexes and sequenced on an Illumina iSeq 100. In the original analysis: Non-productive sequences were filtered out, and CDR3s that did not start with C, did not end with F or W, or were shorter than 7 amino acids were discarded. Antigen-specific clonotypes were identified using the MANAFEST web application through comparison of peptide-stimulated wells with reference and other culture wells. For a clone to be called positive, the clone needed an FDR below 0.05, an odds ratio above 5, and a productive frequency above 0.1% in at least two of three replicate wells. A clonotype counted as cross-reactive if it showed significant expansion both in the SARS-CoV-2 spike wells and in at least one common cold coronavirus spike condition. CDR3 homology was assessed with Levenshtein distances (stringdist) and unrooted phylogenetic trees (ape) in R version 3.6.1. TCRdb's own reprocessing of the public reads used fastp at Q25 and MiXCR and kept productive beta chains. Every entry covers one CDR3 protein and lists the most common genes and DNA from its rows. The V and J calls were not made by the authors but by TCRdb's processing. The sample table lists 20,000 to 25,000 distinct CDR3 sequences, around a third of them with a count of one. Approximately 10% of the sample comes from the top ten.

The sample's time point label is to be understood as: late sampling 161 to 241 days after vaccination in a few convalescent patients. The treatment or condition tag for this specimen amounts to: 10-day PBMC culture with coronavirus spike peptide pools or control peptides (ViraFEST assay). The ViraFEST assay, used in the study, expanded antigen-specific T cells with peptide pools and then identified the expanded clonotypes through TCR sequencing. Positive SARS-CoV-2 PCR tests in the convalescent patients dated from March to December 2020, before Alpha, Beta and Delta variants emerged in the United States. Each well held 2.2 million or so PBMCs cultured in IMDM containing roughly 5% human AB serum and around 10 IU/ml IL-2, with 9 to 10 ug/ml peptide pools added. On days 3 and 7, half of the culture medium was replaced with fresh IL-2-containing medium. CD4+ T cells were isolated after roughly eleven days of culture through negative selection using the EasySep CD4+ T cell isolation kit. PBMCs were separated from whole blood using Ficoll-Paque Plus gradient centrifugation and then either used fresh or cryopreserved at -140C. Triplicate wells were generally used for each culture condition.

From the germline V gene, CDR1 is SGHVS and CDR2 is FQNEAQ. V and J are truncated by 4 bases and 4 bases respectively, leaving an intervening sequence of 11 bases. The CDR3 holds 14 amino acids from the cysteine to the phenylalanine. Solely the CDR3 DNA is kept, with 42 bases framed from the first base. This specimen consisted of CD4+ T cells from blood, cultured in vitro, obtained about 7 months after SARS-CoV-2 vaccination. This sequence originates from a human donor who had recovered from COVID-19. Recombination joined TRBV7-8 with TRBJ1-3, and possibly TRBD1, on 6 matching bases. In nucleotide form, the sequence is TGTGCCAGCAGCTCCAGGGGTGCGGGAAACACCATATATTTT. The resulting protein is CASSSRGAGNTIYF. Reference TRBV7-8 and TRBJ1-3 genes cover what lies past the CDR3, so the full variable domain is GAGVSQSPRYKVAKRGQDVALRCDPISGHVSLFWYQQALGQGPEFLTYFQNEAQLDKSGLPSDRFFAERPEGSVSTLKIQRTQQEDSAVYLCASSSRGAGNTIYFGEGSWLTVV.